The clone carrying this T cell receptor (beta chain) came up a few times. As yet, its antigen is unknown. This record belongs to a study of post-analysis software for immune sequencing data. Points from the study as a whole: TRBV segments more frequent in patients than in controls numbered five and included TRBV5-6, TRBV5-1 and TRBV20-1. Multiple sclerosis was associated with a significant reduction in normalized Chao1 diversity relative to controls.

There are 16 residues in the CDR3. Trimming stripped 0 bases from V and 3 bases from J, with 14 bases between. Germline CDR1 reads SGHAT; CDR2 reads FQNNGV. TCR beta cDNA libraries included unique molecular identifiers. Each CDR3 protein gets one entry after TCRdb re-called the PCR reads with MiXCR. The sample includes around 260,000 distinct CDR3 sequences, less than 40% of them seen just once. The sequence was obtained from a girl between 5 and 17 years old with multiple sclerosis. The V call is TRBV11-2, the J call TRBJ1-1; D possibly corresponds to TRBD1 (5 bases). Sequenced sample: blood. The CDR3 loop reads CASSLEVGVQDTEAFF. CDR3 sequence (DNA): TGTGCCAGCAGCTTAGAGGTGGGGGTTCAGGACACTGAAGCTTTCTTT.